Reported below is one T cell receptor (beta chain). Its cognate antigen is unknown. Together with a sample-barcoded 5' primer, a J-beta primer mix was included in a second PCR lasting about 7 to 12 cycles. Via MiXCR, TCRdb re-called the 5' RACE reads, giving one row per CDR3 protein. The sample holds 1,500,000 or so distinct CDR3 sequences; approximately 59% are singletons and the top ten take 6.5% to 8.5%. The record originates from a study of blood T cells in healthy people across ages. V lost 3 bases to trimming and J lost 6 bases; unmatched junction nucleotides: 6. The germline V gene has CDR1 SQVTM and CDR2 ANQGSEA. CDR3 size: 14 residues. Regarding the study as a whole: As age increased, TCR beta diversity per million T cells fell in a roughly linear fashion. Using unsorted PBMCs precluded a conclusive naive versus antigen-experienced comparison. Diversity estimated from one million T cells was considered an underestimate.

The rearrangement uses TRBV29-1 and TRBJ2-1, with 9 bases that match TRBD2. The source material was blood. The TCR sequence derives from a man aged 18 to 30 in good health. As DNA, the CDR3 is TGCAGCGTTGAGGGCGGGAGGGCCGCCAATGAGCAGTTCTTC. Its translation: CSVEGGRAANEQFF.